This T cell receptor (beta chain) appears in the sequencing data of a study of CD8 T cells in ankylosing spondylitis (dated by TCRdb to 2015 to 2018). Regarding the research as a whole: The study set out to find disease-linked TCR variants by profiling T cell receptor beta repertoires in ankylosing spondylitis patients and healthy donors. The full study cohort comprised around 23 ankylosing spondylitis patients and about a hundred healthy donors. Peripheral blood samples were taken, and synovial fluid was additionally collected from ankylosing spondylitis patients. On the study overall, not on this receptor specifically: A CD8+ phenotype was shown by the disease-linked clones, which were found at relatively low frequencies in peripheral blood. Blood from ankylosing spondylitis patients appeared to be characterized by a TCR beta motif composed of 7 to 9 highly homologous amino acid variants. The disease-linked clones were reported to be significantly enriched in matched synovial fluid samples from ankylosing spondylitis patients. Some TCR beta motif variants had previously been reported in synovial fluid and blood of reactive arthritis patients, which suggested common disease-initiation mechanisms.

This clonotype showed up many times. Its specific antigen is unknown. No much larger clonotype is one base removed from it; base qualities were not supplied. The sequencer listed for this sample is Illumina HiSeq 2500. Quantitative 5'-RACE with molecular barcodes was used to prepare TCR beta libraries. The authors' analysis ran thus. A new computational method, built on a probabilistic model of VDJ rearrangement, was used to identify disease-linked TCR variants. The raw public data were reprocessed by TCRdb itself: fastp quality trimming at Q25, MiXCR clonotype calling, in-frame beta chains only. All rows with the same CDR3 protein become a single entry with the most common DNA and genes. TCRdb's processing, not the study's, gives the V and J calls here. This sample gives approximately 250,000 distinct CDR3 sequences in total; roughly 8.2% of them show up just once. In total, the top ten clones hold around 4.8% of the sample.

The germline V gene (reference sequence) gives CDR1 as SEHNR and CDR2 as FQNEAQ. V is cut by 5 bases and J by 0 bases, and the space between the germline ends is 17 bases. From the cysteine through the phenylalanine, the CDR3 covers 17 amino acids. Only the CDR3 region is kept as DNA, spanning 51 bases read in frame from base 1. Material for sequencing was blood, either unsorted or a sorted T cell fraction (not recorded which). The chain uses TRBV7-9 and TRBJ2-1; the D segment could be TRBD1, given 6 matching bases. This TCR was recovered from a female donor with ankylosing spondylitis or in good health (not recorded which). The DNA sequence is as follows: TGTGCCAGCAGCACCTGGGTAGGGGGAATCTCCTACAATGAGCAGTTCTTC. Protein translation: CASSTWVGGISYNEQFF.